This T cell receptor (beta chain) is drawn from a study of shared clonotypes between healthy human individuals. Study results and limitations: Shared clonotypes: approximately 4.5% naive CD4, about 3.5% naive CD8, about 2.2% memory CD4, about 0.41% memory CD8.

About this clone: Antigen specificity is unknown.

Sorted-subset replicate PCRs used about 180 ng DNA, about 30,000 T cell genomes. Source study methods: Because ImmunoSEQ provided only junction sequences with no quality scores, the filtering differed. Clones were read by immunoSEQ multiplex PCR, and TCRdb kept only the in-frame ones, dropping some. That table supplies the V and J calls and clone size; D and trimming were determined from the DNA. The sample lists more than 550,000 clones, 92% occurring once. V lost 4 bases and J lost 2; bases outside the gene matches: 6. From germline, CDR1 is SQVTM and CDR2 ANQGSEA. The CDR3 runs to 15 residues. Naive CD8 cells were CD45RO-negative, positively selected for CCR7, excluding terminally differentiated effector memory CD45RA+ cells. The study drew its donors from healthy HIV-negative adults without recent acute infections or vaccinations.

This clonotype was sampled from a man aged 25-45 years in good health. This chain connects TRBV29-1 to TRBJ2-2, with 8 positions matching TRBD1. Sequences were obtained from naive CD8+ T cells sorted from blood. This chain's CDR3 is CSVVSGQANTGELFF. CDR3 in DNA: TGCAGCGTTGTGTCGGGACAGGCAAACACCGGGGAGCTGTTTTTT.